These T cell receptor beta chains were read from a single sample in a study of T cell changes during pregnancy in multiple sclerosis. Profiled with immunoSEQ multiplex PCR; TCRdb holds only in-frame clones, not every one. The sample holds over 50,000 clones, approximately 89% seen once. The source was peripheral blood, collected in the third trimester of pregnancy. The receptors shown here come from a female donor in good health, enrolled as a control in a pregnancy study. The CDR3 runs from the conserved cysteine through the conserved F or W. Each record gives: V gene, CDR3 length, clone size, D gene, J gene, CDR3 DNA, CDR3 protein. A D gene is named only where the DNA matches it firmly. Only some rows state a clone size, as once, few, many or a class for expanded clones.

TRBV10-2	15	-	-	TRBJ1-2	TGCGCCAGCAGTGGCCCCTCCGCGGCCGTCTATGGCTACACCTTC	CASSGPSAAVYGYTF
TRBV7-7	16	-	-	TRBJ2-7	TGTGCTAGCAGCTTAGTCCCCACCACAGGGTTCAACGAGCAGTACTTC	CASSLVPTTGFNEQYF
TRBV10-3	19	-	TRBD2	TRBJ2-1	TGTGCCATCAGTGAACGGGGGCGGGGGGGATCGAACTCCTACAATGAGCAGTTCTTC	CAISERGRGGSNSYNEQFF
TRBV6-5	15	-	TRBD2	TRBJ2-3	TGTGCCAGCAGCACGACTAGCGGCCTCACAGATACGCAGTATTTT	CASSTTSGLTDTQYF
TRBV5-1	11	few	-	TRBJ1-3	TGCGCCAGCAGCTTGGGGGCCACCATATATTTT	CASSLGATIYF
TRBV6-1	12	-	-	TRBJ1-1	TGTGCCAGCGGTCGGGGGAACACTGAAGCTTTCTTT	CASGRGNTEAFF
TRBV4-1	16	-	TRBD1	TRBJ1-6	TGCGCCAGCACCCAAAACCCGGGACAGGGGAATTCACCCCTCCACTTT	CASTQNPGQGNSPLHF
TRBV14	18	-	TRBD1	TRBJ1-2	TGTGCCAGCAGCCGGGGACAGGAGCCGACACGGGGTAACTATGGCTACACCTTC	CASSRGQEPTRGNYGYTF
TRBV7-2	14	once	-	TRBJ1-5	TGTGCCAGCAGCCCAAGACAGGCTCAGGGGCCCCAGCATTTT	CASSPRQAQGPQHF
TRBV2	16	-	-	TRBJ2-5	TGTGCCAGCAGTGAAGAGGGGGGGTCAGGGGTCGAGACCCAGTACTTC	CASSEEGGSGVETQYF
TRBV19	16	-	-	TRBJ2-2	TGTGCCAGTAGTATAAGACAGATCCTAGGCTACGGGGAGCTGTTTTTT	CASSIRQILGYGELFF
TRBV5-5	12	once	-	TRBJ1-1	TGTGCCAGCAGCCTTCGGAGGAGTGAAGCTTTCTTT	CASSLRRSEAFF
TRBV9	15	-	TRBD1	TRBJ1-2	TGTGCCAGCAGCGTAGGAGGACAGGGTAGGGATGGCTACACCTTC	CASSVGGQGRDGYTF
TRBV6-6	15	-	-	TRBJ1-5	TGTGCCAGCAGAGACGACAGCAATAGCAATCAGCCCCAGCATTTT	CASRDDSNSNQPQHF
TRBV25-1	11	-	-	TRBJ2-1	TGTGCCAGCAGCCCTTACAATGAGCAGTTCTTC	CASSPYNEQFF
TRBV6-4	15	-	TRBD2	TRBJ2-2	TGTGCCAGCAGGCCAGGACTAGCGGGCCCCGGGGAGCTGTTTTTT	CASRPGLAGPGELFF
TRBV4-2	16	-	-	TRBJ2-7	TGTGCCAGCAGCCAAGATTTTGGACAGCCCGCCTACGAGCAGTACTTC	CASSQDFGQPAYEQYF
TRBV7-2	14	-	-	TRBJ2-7	TGTGCCAGCAGCTTAGCGGACATGGGCTACGAGCAGTACTTC	CASSLADMGYEQYF
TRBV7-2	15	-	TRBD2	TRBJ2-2	TGTGCCAGCGCCGGACTAGCGGGTTACACCGGGGAGCTGTTTTTT	CASAGLAGYTGELFF
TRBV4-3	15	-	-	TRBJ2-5	TGCGCCAGCAGCCACCTGTCGGCGGGGCGAGAGACCCAGTACTTC	CASSHLSAGRETQYF
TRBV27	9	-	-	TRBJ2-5	TGTGCCCGCCAAGAGACCCAGTACTTC	CARQETQYF
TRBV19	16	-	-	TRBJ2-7	TGTGCCAGTTCGCGGCGCCTCAGGGACATCTCTGGCGAGCAGTACTTC	CASSRRLRDISGEQYF
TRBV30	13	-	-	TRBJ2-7	TGTGCCTGGAATGAGGAGGCCCGCTACGAGCAGTACTTC	CAWNEEARYEQYF
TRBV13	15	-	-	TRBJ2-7	TGTGCCAGCGGCCAGCAGTTCGGGAGCTCCTACGAGCAGTACTTC	CASGQQFGSSYEQYF
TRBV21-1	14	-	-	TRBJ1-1	TGTGCCAGGAACTCTGGGAGGGGGAGGACTGAAGCTTTCTTT	CARNSGRGRTEAFF
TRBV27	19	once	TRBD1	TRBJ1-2	TGTGCCAGCAGATTTTTAGGGGGGGGACAGGGGGCTTCTACGGTTGGCTACACCTTC	CASRFLGGGQGASTVGYTF
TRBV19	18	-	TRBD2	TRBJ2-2	TGTGCCAGTAGCTCGGGTAGCGGGGGGGCCATCGGAAGCAGGGAGCTGTTTTTT	CASSSGSGGAIGSRELFF
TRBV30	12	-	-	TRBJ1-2	TGTGCCTGGAGTGCAGGACAGTATGGCTACACCTTC	CAWSAGQYGYTF
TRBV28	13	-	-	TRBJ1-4	TGTGCCAGCAGGCGGACAGTTAATGAAAAACTGTTTTTT	CASRRTVNEKLFF
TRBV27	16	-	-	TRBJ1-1	TGTGCCAGCAGTTCCCACCCTTCCGGGACATCCACTGAAGCTTTCTTT	CASSSHPSGTSTEAFF
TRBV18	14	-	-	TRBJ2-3	TGTGCCAGCTCACCACCGAGTCGGTCAGATACGCAGTATTTT	CASSPPSRSDTQYF
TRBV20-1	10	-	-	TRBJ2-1	TGCAGTGCTAGAGACAGAGGTCTCTTCTTC	CSARDRGLFF
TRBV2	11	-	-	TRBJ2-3	TGTGCCAGCAAATACACAGATACGCAGTATTTT	CASKYTDTQYF
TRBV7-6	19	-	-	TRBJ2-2	TGTGCCAGCACCACTTTGCGGTATGTTGCGGAGGCGAACACCGGGGAGCTGTTTTTT	CASTTLRYVAEANTGELFF
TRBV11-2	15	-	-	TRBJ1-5	TGTGCCAGCAGCTTAGAAGGCGGAAGCAATCAGCCCCAGCATTTT	CASSLEGGSNQPQHF